The entry that follows covers one T cell receptor (beta chain) sequence. Original methodology: Estimation of nucleated cell counts relied on the amplification of reference gene primers. Generated by immunoSEQ multiplex PCR, the TCRdb table keeps only in-frame clones and is missing some. The DNA gave D and trimming, while V, J and clone size come from that table. Among approximately 360,000 clones listed, nearly 90% were seen once. The sample is drawn from a study of blood T cell repertoires in COVID-19. Study-wide context: Researchers got acute and convalescent COVID-19 samples from the United States, Italy and Spain. PBMCs, B-cell-depleted T cells, or T cells were the source of the cDNA or gDNA that made up the material.

This CDR3 is 13 amino acids long. The ends lost 8 bases at V and 2 bases at J; junction bases unmatched: 3. What was sequenced was peripheral blood. The TCR sequence derives from a man younger than 35 with active or convalescent COVID-19. This chain uses TRBV12-3 or TRBV12-4 with TRBJ2-5; TRBD2 matches 9 bases. CDR3 in amino acids: CASGTSSQETQYF. DNA for the CDR3: TGTGCCAGCGGGACTAGCAGTCAAGAGACCCAGTACTTC.